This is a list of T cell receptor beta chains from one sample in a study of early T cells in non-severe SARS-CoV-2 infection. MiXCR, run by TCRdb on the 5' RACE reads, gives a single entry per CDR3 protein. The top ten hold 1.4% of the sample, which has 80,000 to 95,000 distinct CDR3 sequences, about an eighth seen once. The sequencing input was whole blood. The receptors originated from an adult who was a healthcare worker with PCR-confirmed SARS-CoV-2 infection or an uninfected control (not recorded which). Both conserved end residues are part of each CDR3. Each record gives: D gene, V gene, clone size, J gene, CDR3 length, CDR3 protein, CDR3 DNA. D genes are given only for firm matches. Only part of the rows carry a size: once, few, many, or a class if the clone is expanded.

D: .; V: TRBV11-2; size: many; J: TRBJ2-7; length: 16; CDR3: CASSPIGRTSSYEQYF; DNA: TGTGCCAGCAGCCCGATAGGACGGACGAGCTCCTACGAGCAGTACTTC
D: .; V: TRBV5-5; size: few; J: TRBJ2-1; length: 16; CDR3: CASSLGAGNIYNEQFF; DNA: TGTGCCAGCAGCTTGGGGGCCGGGAACATTTACAATGAGCAGTTCTTC
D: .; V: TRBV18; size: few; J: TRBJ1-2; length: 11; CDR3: CASSYQTGYTF; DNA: TGTGCCAGCTCATATCAGACTGGCTACACCTTC
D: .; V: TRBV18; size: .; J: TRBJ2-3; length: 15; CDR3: CASSPEIPRLDTQYF; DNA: TGTGCCAGCTCACCTGAGATACCACGTCTCGATACGCAGTATTTT
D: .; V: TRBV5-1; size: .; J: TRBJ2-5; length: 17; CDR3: CASSLTPTLGPQETQYF; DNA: TGCGCCAGCAGCTTGACCCCCACTCTAGGTCCCCAAGAGACCCAGTACTTC
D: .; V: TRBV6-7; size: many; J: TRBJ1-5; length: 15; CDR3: CASSYLQGYNQPQHF; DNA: TGTGCCAGCAGTTACTTGCAGGGGTACAATCAGCCCCAGCATTTT
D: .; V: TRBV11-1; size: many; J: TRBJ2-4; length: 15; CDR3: CASSSRVGEINIQYF; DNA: TGTGCCAGCAGCTCGAGGGTGGGAGAGATAAACATTCAGTACTTC
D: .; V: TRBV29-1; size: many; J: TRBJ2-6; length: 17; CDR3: CSVILPDRYSGANVLTF; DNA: TGCAGCGTCATTCTGCCGGACAGATACTCTGGTGCCAACGTCCTGACTTTC
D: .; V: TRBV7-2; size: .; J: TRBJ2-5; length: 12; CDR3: CASSLDRWAQYF; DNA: TGTGCCAGCAGCTTAGACCGCTGGGCCCAGTACTTC
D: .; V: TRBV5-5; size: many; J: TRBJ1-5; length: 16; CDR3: CASSLVPQGGNQPQHF; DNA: TGTGCCAGCAGCTTGGTCCCACAGGGAGGCAATCAGCCCCAGCATTTT
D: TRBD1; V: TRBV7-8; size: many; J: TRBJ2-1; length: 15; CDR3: CASSPPGTGQTRRFF; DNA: TGTGCCAGCAGTCCCCCCGGGACAGGGCAGACTAGACGGTTCTTC
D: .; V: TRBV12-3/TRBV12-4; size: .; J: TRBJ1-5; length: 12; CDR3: CASTRHDQPQHF; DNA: TGTGCCAGCACCAGACATGACCAGCCCCAGCATTTT
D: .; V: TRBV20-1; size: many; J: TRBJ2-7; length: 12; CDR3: CSAREEGYEQYF; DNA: TGCAGTGCTAGAGAGGAGGGCTACGAGCAGTACTTC
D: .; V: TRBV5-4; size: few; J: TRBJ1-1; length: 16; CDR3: CASSLAGSSRNTEAFF; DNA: TGTGCCAGCAGCTTGGCGGGAAGTTCCAGGAACACTGAAGCTTTCTTT
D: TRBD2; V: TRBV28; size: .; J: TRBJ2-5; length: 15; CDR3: CASSLMAGGRETQYF; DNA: TGTGCCAGCAGTTTAATGGCGGGGGGGCGGGAGACCCAGTACTTC
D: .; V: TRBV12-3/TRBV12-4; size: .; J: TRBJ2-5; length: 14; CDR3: CASSLDEGAETQYF; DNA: TGTGCCAGCAGTTTAGATGAGGGAGCAGAGACCCAGTACTTC
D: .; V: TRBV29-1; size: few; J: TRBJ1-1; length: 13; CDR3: CSVARDGGLDAFF; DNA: TGCAGCGTTGCCCGTGATGGGGGGCTGGACGCTTTCTTT
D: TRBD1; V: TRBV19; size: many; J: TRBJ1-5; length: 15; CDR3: CASSIAGQGDQPQHF; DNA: TGTGCCAGTAGTATAGCGGGACAGGGGGATCAGCCCCAGCATTTT
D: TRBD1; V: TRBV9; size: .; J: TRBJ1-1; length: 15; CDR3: CASSVSGTANTEAFF; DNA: TGTGCCAGCAGCGTATCTGGGACAGCCAACACTGAAGCTTTCTTT
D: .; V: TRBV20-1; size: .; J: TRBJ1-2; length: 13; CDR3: CSATDWANYGYTF; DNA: TGCAGTGCGACCGACTGGGCAAACTATGGCTACACCTTC
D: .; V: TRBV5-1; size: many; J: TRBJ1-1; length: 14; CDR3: CASSFAGLSTEAFF; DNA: TGCGCCAGCAGCTTCGCAGGGCTGAGCACTGAAGCTTTCTTT
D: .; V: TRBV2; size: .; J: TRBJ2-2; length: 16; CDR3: CASMSALTGATGELFF; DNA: TGTGCCAGCATGTCAGCCTTGACGGGGGCTACCGGGGAGCTGTTTTTT
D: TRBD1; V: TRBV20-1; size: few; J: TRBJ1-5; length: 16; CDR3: CSAGTGGPYSNQPQHF; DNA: TGCAGTGCTGGGACAGGGGGCCCATATAGCAATCAGCCCCAGCATTTT
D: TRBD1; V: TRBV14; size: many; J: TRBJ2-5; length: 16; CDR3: CASSQDLGRGQETQYF; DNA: TGTGCCAGCAGCCAAGATCTAGGCAGGGGGCAAGAGACCCAGTACTTC
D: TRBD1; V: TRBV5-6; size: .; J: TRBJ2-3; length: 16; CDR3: CASSSYGTGSTDTQYF; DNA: TGTGCCAGCAGCTCTTACGGGACAGGGAGCACAGATACGCAGTATTTT
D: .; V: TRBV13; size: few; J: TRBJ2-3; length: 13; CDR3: CASRGTSTDTQYF; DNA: TGTGCCAGCAGGGGGACTTCCACAGATACGCAGTATTTT
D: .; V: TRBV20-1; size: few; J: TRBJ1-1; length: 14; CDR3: CSARDSGRWTEAFF; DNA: TGCAGTGCTAGGGACTCAGGGAGATGGACTGAAGCTTTCTTT
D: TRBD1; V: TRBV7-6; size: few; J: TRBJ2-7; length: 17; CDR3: CASSPGTGPLSSYEQYF; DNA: TGTGCCAGCAGCCCCGGGACAGGCCCTCTTAGTTCCTACGAGCAGTACTTC
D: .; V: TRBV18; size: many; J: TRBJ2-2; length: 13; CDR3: CASSPSRTGELFF; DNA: TGTGCCAGCTCACCGTCCCGGACCGGGGAGCTGTTTTTT
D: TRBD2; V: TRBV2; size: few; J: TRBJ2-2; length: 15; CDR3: CASSLLAGGTGELFF; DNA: TGTGCCAGCAGTCTACTAGCGGGGGGCACCGGGGAGCTGTTTTTT
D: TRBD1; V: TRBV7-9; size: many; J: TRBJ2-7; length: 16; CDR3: CASSPYTGEGWYEQYF; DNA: TGTGCCAGCAGCCCGTACACAGGGGAAGGATGGTACGAGCAGTACTTC
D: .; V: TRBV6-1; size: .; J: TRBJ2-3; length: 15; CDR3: CASSEASYLTDTQYF; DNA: TGTGCCAGCAGTGAAGCGAGCTACCTCACAGATACGCAGTATTTT
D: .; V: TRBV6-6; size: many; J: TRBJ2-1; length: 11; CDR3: CASSEGPRLFF; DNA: TGTGCCAGCAGCGAGGGCCCTCGGCTGTTCTTC
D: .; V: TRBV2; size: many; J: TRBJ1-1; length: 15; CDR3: CASSALTLGDTEAFF; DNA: TGTGCCAGCAGTGCTCTGACCCTAGGGGACACTGAAGCTTTCTTT
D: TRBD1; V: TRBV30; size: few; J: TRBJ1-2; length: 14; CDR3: CAWSKQGGLYGYTF; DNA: TGTGCCTGGAGTAAACAGGGGGGCCTCTATGGCTACACCTTC
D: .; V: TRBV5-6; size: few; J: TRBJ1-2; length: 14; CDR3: CASSFQGRTYGYTF; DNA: TGTGCCAGCAGCTTTCAGGGACGGACCTATGGCTACACCTTC
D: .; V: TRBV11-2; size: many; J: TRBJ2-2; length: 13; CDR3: CASSSPNTGELFF; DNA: TGTGCCAGCAGTAGCCCGAACACCGGGGAGCTGTTTTTT
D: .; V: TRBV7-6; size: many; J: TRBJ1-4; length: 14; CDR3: CASSGGLANEKLFF; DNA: TGTGCCAGCAGTGGCGGCCTTGCTAATGAAAAACTGTTTTTT
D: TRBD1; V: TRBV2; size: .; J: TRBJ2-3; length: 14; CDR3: CASSSGTGWDTQYF; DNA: TGTGCCAGCAGCTCCGGGACAGGGTGGGATACGCAGTATTTT
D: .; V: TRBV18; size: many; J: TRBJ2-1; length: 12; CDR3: CASSPQGLEQFF; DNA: TGTGCCAGCTCACCACAGGGTCTGGAGCAGTTCTTC
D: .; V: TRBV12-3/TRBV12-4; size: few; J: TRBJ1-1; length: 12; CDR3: CASSRANTEAFF; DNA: TGTGCCAGCAGCCGGGCCAACACTGAAGCTTTCTTT
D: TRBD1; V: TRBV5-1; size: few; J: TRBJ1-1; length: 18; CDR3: CASSLAGRNRGHNTEAFF; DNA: TGCGCCAGCAGCTTGGCGGGACGAAACAGGGGGCATAACACTGAAGCTTTCTTT
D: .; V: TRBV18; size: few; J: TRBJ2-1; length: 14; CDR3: CASSPPAEGNEQFF; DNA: TGTGCCAGCTCACCCCCGGCGGAGGGGAATGAGCAGTTCTTC
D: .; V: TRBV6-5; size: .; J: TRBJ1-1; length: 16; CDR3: CASSYRGVAMNTEAFF; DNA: TGTGCCAGCAGTTACCGAGGGGTTGCCATGAACACTGAAGCTTTCTTT
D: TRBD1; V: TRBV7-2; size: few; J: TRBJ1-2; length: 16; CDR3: CASSPRGVGTLYGYTF; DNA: TGTGCCAGCAGCCCCAGGGGGGTGGGGACATTATATGGCTACACCTTC
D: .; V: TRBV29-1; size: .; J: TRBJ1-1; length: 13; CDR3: CSVVGGLNTEAFF; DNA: TGCAGCGTTGTTGGGGGGTTGAACACTGAAGCTTTCTTT
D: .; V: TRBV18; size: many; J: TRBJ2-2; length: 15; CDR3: CASSPIGGDTGELFF; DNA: TGTGCCAGCTCACCAATTGGGGGAGACACCGGGGAGCTGTTTTTT
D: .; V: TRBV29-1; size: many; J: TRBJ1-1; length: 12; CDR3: CSVGGIGTEAFF; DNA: TGCAGCGTCGGGGGGATCGGCACTGAAGCTTTCTTT
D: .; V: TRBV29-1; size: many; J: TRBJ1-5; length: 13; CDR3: CSVDGGRNQPQHF; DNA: TGCAGCGTTGATGGGGGTCGCAATCAGCCCCAGCATTTT
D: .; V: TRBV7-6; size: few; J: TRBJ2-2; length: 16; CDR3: CASSLTGTLNTGELFF; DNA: TGTGCCAGCAGCCTGACCGGGACACTTAACACCGGGGAGCTGTTTTTT
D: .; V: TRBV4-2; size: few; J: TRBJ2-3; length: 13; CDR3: CASSQDPADTQYF; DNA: TGTGCCAGCAGCCAAGACCCGGCAGATACGCAGTATTTT
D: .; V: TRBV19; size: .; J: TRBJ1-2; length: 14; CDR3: CASGGVPRHYGYTF; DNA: TGTGCCAGTGGCGGGGTCCCGAGGCACTATGGCTACACCTTC
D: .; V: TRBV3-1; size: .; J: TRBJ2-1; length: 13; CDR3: CASSHPGTNEQFF; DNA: TGTGCCAGCAGCCACCCCGGGACCAATGAGCAGTTCTTC
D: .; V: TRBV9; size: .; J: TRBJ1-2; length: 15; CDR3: CASNKELVGQGGYTF; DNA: TGTGCCAGCAACAAGGAGCTGGTCGGGCAAGGCGGCTACACCTTC
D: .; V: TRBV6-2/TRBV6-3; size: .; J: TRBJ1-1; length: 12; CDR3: CASSAGRFEAFF; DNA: TGTGCCAGCAGTGCCGGACGGTTTGAAGCTTTCTTT
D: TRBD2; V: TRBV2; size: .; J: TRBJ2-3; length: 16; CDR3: CASSGGTSGAVDTQYF; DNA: TGTGCCAGCAGTGGAGGGACTAGCGGGGCGGTAGATACGCAGTATTTT
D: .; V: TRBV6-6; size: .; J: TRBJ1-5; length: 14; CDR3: CASSYAAGNQPQHF; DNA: TGTGCCAGCAGTTACGCGGCAGGGAATCAGCCCCAGCATTTT
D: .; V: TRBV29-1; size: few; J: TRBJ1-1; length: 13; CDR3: CSANRAGDTEAFF; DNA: TGCAGCGCCAACCGTGCGGGGGACACTGAAGCTTTCTTT
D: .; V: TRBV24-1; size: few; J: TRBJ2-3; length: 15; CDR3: CATASGYSSTDTQYF; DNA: TGTGCCACCGCCTCGGGGTACTCTAGCACAGATACGCAGTATTTT